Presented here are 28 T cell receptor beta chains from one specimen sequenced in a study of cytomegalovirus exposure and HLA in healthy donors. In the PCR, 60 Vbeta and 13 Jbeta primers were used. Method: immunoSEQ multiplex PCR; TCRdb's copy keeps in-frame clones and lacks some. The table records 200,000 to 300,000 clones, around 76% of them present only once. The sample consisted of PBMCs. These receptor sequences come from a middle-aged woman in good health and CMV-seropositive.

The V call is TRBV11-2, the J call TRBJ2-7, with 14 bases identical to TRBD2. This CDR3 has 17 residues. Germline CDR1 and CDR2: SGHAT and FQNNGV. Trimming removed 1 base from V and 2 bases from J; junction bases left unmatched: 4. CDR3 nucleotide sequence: TGTGCCAGCAGCTTAGGACTAGCGGGAGGGTTCGCCTACGAGCAGTACTTC. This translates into CASSLGLAGGFAYEQYF. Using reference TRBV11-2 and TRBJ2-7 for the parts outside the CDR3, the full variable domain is EAGVAQSPRYKIIEKRQSVAFWCNPISGHATLYWYQQILGQGPKLLIQFQNNGVVDDSQLPKDRFSAERLKGVDSTLKIQPAKLEDSAVYLCASSLGLAGGFAYEQYFGPGTRLTVT.

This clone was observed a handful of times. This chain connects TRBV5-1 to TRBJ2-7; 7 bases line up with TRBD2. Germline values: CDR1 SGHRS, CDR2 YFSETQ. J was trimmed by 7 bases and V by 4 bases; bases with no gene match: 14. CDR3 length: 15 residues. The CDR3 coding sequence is TGCGCCAGCAGCCAGATGGGAGCGGGGTCGAGTGAGCAGTACTTC. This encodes CASSQMGAGSSEQYF.

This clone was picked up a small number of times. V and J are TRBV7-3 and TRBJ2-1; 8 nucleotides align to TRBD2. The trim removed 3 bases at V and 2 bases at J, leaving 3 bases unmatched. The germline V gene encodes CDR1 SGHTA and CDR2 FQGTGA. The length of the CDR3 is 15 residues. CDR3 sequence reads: CASSFAGGPYNEQFF. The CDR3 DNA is TGTGCCAGCAGCTTTGCGGGGGGTCCCTACAATGAGCAGTTCTTC.

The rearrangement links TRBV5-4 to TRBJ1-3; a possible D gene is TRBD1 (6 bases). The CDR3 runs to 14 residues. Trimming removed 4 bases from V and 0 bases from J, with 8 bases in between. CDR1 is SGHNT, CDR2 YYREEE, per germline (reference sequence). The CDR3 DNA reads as TGTGCCAGCAGCGCACAGGGCTCTGGAAACACCATATATTTT. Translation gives CASSAQGSGNTIYF.

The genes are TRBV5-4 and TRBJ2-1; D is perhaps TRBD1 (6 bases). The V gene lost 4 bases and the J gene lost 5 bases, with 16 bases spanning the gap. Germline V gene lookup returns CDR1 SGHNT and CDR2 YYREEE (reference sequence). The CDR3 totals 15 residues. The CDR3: CASSPQGQGNNEQFF. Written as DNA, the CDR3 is TGTGCCAGCAGCCCCCAAGGGCAGGGGAACAATGAGCAGTTCTTC.

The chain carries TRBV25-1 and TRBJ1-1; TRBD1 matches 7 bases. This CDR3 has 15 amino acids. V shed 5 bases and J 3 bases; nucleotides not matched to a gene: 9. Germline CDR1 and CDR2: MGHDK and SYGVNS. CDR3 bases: TGTGCCAGCAGTCCCGAGACAGGGACTGACACTGAAGCTTTCTTT. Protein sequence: CASSPETGTDTEAFF.

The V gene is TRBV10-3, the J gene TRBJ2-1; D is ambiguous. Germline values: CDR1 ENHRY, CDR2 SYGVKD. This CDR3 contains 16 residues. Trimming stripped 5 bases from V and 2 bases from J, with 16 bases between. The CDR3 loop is CAISSRSFYPYNEQFF. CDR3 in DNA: TGTGCCATCAGTAGTCGAAGCTTTTACCCCTACAATGAGCAGTTCTTC.

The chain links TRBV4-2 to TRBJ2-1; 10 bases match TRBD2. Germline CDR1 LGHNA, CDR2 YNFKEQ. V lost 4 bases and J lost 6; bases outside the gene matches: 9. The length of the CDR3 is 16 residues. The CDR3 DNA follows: TGTGCCAGCAGCCTCACTGCTAGCGGGAGTAGCAATGAGCAGTTCTTC. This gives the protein CASSLTASGSSNEQFF.

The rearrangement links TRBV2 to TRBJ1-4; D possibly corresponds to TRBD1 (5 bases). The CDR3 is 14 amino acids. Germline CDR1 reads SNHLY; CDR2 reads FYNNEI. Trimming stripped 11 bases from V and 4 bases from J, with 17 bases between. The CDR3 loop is CASRVGPNNEKLFF. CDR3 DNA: TGTGCCTCCAGGGTGGGTCCTAATAATGAAAAACTGTTTTTT. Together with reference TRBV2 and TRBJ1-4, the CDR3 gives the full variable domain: EPEVTQTPSHQVTQMGQEVILRCVPISNHLYFYWYRQILGQKVEFLVSFYNNEISEKSEIFDDQFSVERPDGSNFTLKIRSTKLEDSAMYFCASRVGPNNEKLFFGSGTQLSVL.

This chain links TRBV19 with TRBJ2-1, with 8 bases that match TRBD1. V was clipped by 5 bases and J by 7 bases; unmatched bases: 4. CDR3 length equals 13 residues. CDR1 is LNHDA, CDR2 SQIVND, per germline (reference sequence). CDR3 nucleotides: TGTGCCAGTAGTCCCAGGGGGCTGAATGAGCAGTTCTTC. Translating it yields CASSPRGLNEQFF.

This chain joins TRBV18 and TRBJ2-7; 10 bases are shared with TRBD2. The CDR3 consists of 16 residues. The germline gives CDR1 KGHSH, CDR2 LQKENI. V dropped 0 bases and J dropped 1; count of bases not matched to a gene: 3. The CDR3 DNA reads TGTGCCAGCTCACCACCGGCGGGACTAGCGTCCTACGAGCAGTACTTC. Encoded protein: CASSPPAGLASYEQYF.

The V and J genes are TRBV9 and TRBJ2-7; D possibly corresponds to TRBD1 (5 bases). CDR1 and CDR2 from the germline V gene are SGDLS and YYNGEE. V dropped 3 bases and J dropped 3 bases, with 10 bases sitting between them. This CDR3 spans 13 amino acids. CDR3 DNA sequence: TGTGCCAGCAGCGCCTGGGGCAACTACGAGCAGTACTTC. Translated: CASSAWGNYEQYF.

CDR3 sequence reads: CASSNVRGTDTQYF. The CDR3 DNA is TGCGCCAGCAGCAACGTGAGGGGCACAGATACGCAGTATTTT. The chain carries TRBV4-3 and TRBJ2-3; tentatively, D is TRBD2 (5 bases). The V gene's germline CDR1 is LGHNA and CDR2 YSLEER. The CDR3 loop spans 14 amino acids. V dropped 5 bases and J dropped 1 base, with 10 bases sitting between them.

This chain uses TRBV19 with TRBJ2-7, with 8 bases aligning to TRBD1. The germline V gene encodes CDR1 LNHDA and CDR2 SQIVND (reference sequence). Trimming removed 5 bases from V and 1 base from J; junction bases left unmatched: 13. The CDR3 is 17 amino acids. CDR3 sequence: CASSFWTGQGPSYEQYF. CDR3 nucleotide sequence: TGTGCCAGTAGTTTCTGGACCGGACAGGGTCCTTCCTACGAGCAGTACTTC.

The CDR3 DNA reads as TGTGCCAGCAGAACTGGGGGGGAATATGGCTACACCTTC. Translation: CASRTGGEYGYTF. The V gene is TRBV28, the J gene TRBJ1-2, with a weak D call TRBD1 (5 bases). The CDR3 has 13 residues. Trimming took 6 bases from V and 5 from J, leaving 13 bases between them. In germline, CDR1 is MDHEN, CDR2 SYDVKM.

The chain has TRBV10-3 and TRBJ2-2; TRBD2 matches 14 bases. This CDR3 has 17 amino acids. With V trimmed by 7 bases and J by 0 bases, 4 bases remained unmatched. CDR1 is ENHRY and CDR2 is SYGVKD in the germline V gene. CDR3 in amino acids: CAITGLAGGSNTGELFF. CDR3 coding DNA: TGTGCCATCACCGGACTAGCGGGAGGATCGAACACCGGGGAGCTGTTTTTT.

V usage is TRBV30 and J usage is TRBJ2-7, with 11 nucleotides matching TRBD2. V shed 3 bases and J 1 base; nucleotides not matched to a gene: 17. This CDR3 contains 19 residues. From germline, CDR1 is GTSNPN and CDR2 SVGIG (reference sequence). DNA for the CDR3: TGTGCCTGGAGACCACTTTTAAGACTAGCGGGAACAAAATCCTACGAGCAGTACTTC. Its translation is CAWRPLLRLAGTKSYEQYF.

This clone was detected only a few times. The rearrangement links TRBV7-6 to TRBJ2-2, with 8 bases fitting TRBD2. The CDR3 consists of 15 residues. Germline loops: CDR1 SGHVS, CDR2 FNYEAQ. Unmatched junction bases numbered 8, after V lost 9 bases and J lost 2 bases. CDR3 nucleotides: TGTGCCAGTTCCCGGGGGGGGGCCAACACCGGGGAGCTGTTTTTT. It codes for CASSRGGANTGELFF.

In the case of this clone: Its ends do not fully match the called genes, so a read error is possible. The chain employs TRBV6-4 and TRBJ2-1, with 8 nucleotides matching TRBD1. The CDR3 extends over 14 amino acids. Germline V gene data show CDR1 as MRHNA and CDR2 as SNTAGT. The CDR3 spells CASSYSPGGWEQFF. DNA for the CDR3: TGTGCCAGCAGTTACTCGCCAGGGGGCTGGGAGCAGTTCTTC.

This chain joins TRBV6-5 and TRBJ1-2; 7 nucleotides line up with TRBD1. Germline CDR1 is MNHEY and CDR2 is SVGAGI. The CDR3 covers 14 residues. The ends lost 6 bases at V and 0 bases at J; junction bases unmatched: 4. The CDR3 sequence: CASRSGTANYGYTF. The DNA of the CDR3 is TGTGCCAGCAGATCTGGGACAGCTAACTATGGCTACACCTTC.

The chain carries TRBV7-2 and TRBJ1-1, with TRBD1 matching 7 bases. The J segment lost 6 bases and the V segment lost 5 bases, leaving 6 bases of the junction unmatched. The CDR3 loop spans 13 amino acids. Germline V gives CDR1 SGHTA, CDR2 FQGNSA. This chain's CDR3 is CASSTRQGSEAFF. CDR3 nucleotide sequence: TGTGCCAGCAGCACGCGACAGGGATCTGAAGCTTTCTTT. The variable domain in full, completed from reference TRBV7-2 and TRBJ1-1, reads GAGVSQSPSNKVTEKGKDVELRCDPISGHTALYWYRQSLGQGLEFLIYFQGNSAPDKSGLPSDRFSAERTGGSVSTLTIQRTQQEDSAVYLCASSTRQGSEAFFGQGTRLTVV.

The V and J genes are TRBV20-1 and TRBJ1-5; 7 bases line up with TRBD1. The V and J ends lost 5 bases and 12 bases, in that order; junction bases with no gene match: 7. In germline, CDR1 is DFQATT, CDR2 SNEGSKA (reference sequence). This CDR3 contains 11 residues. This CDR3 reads CSAAIGQDQHF. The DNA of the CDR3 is TGCAGTGCTGCGATAGGACAGGACCAGCATTTT.

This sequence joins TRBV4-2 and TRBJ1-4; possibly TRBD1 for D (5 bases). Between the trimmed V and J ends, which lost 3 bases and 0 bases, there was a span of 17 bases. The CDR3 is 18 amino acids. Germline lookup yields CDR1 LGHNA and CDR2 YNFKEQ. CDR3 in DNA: TGTGCCAGCAGCCAGCAGGGTAGGCTCTCTGCAACTAATGAAAAACTGTTTTTT. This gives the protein CASSQQGRLSATNEKLFF.

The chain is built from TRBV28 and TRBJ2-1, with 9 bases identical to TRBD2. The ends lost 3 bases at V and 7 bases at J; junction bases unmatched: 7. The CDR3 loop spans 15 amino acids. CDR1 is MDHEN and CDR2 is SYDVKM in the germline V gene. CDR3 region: CASSFRREGINEQFF. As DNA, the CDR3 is TGTGCCAGCAGTTTCCGGCGGGAGGGTATTAATGAGCAGTTCTTC.

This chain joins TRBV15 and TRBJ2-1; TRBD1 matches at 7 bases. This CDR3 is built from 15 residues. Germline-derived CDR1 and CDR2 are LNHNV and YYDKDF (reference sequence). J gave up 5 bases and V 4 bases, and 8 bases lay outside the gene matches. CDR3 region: CATSKGARVDNEQFF. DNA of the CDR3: TGTGCCACCAGCAAGGGGGCCCGCGTAGACAATGAGCAGTTCTTC.

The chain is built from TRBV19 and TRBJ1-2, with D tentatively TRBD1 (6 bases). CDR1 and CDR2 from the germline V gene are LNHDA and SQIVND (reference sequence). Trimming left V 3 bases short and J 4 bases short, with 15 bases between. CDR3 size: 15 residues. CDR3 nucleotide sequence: TGTGCCAGTAGTATCGTACGGACAGTCTCCTATGGCTACACCTTC. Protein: CASSIVRTVSYGYTF.

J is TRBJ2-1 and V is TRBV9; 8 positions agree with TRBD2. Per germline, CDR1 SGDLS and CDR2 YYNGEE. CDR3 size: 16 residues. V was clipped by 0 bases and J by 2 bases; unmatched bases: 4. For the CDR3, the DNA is TGTGCCAGCAGCGTAGTGGAGCGGGAGCCCTACAATGAGCAGTTCTTC. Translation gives CASSVVEREPYNEQFF.

The CDR3 DNA is TGTGCCTGGAGATCTAGCGGGATTCTCGAGCAGTACTTC. As protein: CAWRSSGILEQYF. V and J are TRBV30 and TRBJ2-7; TRBD2 agrees at 9 bases. With V trimmed by 3 bases and J by 6 bases, 6 bases remained unmatched. In germline, CDR1 is GTSNPN, CDR2 SVGIG (reference sequence). CDR3 length: 13 residues.